Shown below are 22 T cell receptor beta chains from a single sample sequenced in a study of shared clonotypes between healthy human individuals. Assay used: immunoSEQ multiplex PCR; TCRdb lists only in-frame clones, some missing. The sample lists 1.4 million to 1.5 million clones, approximately 96% occurring once. Sample: naive CD4+ T cells sorted from blood. Noted subset: CD45RA+ positively selected. These receptor sequences come from a man aged 30 to 39 in good health.

V is TRBV18 and J is TRBJ2-3; TRBD2 is a possible D gene (5 bases). Germline CDR1 reads KGHSH; CDR2 reads LQKENI. The CDR3 extends over 15 amino acids. The V end lost 4 bases, the J end lost 5 bases, and 16 bases lay between the germline ends. The CDR3 DNA is TGTGCCAGCTCACTTCACCCAGGTGGAGGAGATACGCAGTATTTT. Protein product: CASSLHPGGGDTQYF.

The V and J genes are TRBV4-1 and TRBJ2-2; the match to TRBD2 covers 11 bases. Germline values: CDR1 MGHRA, CDR2 YSYEKL. This CDR3 spans 17 amino acids. The ends lost 0 bases at V and 1 base at J; junction bases unmatched: 1. The CDR3 nucleotides read TGCGCCAGCAGCCAAGAGGGGACTAGCGGGAACACCGGGGAGCTGTTTTTT. As protein: CASSQEGTSGNTGELFF.

The rearrangement links TRBV28 to TRBJ1-2; 7 nucleotides line up with TRBD1. The germline gives CDR1 MDHEN, CDR2 SYDVKM. V shed 4 bases, J shed 2 bases, and the junction held 1 base outside the gene matches. The CDR3 sequence is 13 residues long. The CDR3 DNA reads as TGTGCCAGCAGTTCGACAGGGAACTATGGCTACACCTTC. Amino acids: CASSSTGNYGYTF.

CDR3 loop: CASSCPATNEKLFF. The CDR3 nucleotides read TGCGCCAGCAGTTGCCCTGCAACTAATGAAAAACTGTTTTTT. The V gene is TRBV23-1, the J gene TRBJ1-4; D not resolved. TRBV23-1 belongs to the ORF category, with a function that is uncertain. V lost 5 bases to trimming and J lost 0 bases, with 7 bases between them. This CDR3 spans 14 amino acids.

This chain connects TRBV27 to TRBJ1-2; a weak D match, TRBD1 (6 bases). This CDR3 has 18 residues. The V end was cut by 5 bases, the J end by 5 bases, with 27 bases between. Germline V CDR1 and CDR2: MNHEY, SMNVEV (reference sequence). The CDR3 DNA follows: TGTGCCAGCAGTCAAATCAACCGACTGACAGGTTTCCAATATGGCTACACCTTC. It is translated as CASSQINRLTGFQYGYTF.

V is TRBV5-6 and J is TRBJ2-3; D not certain. The CDR3 has 12 residues. With 1 base removed from V and 4 bases from J, the gap between germline ends came to 4 bases. The V gene's germline CDR1 is SGHDT and CDR2 YYEEEE. CDR3 residues: CASSLNADTQYF. CDR3 bases: TGTGCCAGCAGCTTGAATGCAGATACGCAGTATTTT.

This chain joins TRBV19 and TRBJ1-5; D gene uncertain. The germline CDR1 and CDR2 sequences are LNHDA and SQIVND (reference sequence). Deletions cut 0 bases from V and 1 base from J, with 10 bases between. This CDR3 has 16 amino acids. CDR3 protein: CASSIDWGASNQPQHF. The CDR3 DNA sequence: TGTGCCAGTAGTATAGACTGGGGTGCGAGCAATCAGCCCCAGCATTTT.

The CDR3 loop is CASKRTGTSGNYNEQFF. Here the CDR3 DNA reads TGTGCCAGCAAAAGAACCGGGACTAGCGGGAACTACAATGAGCAGTTCTTC. The V gene is TRBV28, the J gene TRBJ2-1, with 13 bases aligning to TRBD2. The V gene end was trimmed by 7 bases and the J gene end by 3 bases; junction bases not matched to a gene: 9. The germline V gene encodes CDR1 MDHEN and CDR2 SYDVKM. CDR3 length equals 17 residues.

This chain links TRBV2 with TRBJ2-1; TRBD2 matches at 11 bases. Germline-derived CDR1 and CDR2 are SNHLY and FYNNEI. The CDR3 extends over 17 amino acids. Trimming at V came to 6 bases and at J to 7 bases, leaving 14 bases not matched to a gene. As DNA, the CDR3 is TGTGCCAGCAGCGTCCAAGAATTCGGACTAGCGGGTAATGAGCAGTTCTTC. It yields the protein CASSVQEFGLAGNEQFF.

The chain recombines TRBV19 with TRBJ1-4, with 8 bases fitting TRBD1. There are 15 residues in the CDR3. Losses at the gene ends were 1 base for V and 5 bases for J; bases not matched to a gene: 3. CDR1 is LNHDA, CDR2 SQIVND, per germline (reference sequence). The CDR3 sequence: CASSIGDRTNEKLFF. For the CDR3, the DNA is TGTGCCAGTAGTATAGGGGACAGGACGAATGAAAAACTGTTTTTT.

V and J are TRBV7-9 and TRBJ1-1; 12 bases align to TRBD1. CDR1 SEHNR and CDR2 FQNEAQ come from the germline V gene (reference sequence). The trim removed 5 bases at V and 10 bases at J, leaving 11 bases unmatched. CDR3 length: 15 residues. Written as DNA, the CDR3 is TGTGCCAGCAGCCAGACCGGGACAGGGGGCTTGGCAGCTTTCTTT. It is translated as CASSQTGTGGLAAFF.

This chain's CDR3 is CASSLLAATTYEQYF. The CDR3 DNA sequence: TGTGCCAGCAGCTTACTGGCGGCAACAACCTACGAGCAGTACTTC. The rearrangement uses TRBV7-6 and TRBJ2-7, with no clear D. CDR1 is SGHVS, CDR2 FNYEAQ, per germline. The CDR3 runs 15 residues. The V and J ends lost 2 bases and 2 bases respectively, with 13 bases between them.

V gene TRBV28 combines with J gene TRBJ2-7; 8 nucleotides line up with TRBD1. The V gene's germline CDR1 is MDHEN and CDR2 SYDVKM. The CDR3 sequence is 14 residues long. The trim removed 1 base at V and 2 bases at J, leaving 1 base unmatched. This CDR3 is CASSLSGGAYEQYF. The CDR3 nucleotides read TGTGCCAGCAGTTTATCAGGGGGCGCCTACGAGCAGTACTTC.

This chain links TRBV14 with TRBJ2-7; D gene ambiguous. V lost 4 bases and J 0 bases, leaving 7 bases between the germline ends. From germline, CDR1 is SGHDN and CDR2 FVKESK. The length of the CDR3 is 13 residues. The CDR3 loop reads CASSRGSSYEQYF. The CDR3 DNA follows: TGTGCCAGCAGCCGTGGCAGCTCCTACGAGCAGTACTTC. The full variable domain, with the rest looked up from reference TRBV14 and TRBJ2-7, is EAGVTQFPSHSVIEKGQTVTLRCDPISGHDNLYWYRRVMGKEIKFLLHFVKESKQDESGMPNNRFLAERTGGTYSTLKVQPAELEDSGVYFCASSRGSSYEQYFGPGTRLTVT.

The J gene is TRBJ1-2, the V gene TRBV19, with D perhaps matching TRBD1 (6 bases). Trimming took off 0 bases at V and 3 bases at J, with 20 bases between the two ends. This CDR3 has 18 residues. The V gene's germline CDR1 is LNHDA and CDR2 SQIVND (reference sequence). The CDR3: CASSIDLGQQGEYYGYTF. Written as DNA, the CDR3 is TGTGCCAGTAGTATAGATCTTGGACAGCAGGGTGAATACTATGGCTACACCTTC.

J is TRBJ2-3 and V is TRBV5-4, with TRBD2 matching 7 bases. V lost 0 bases and J lost 0; bases outside the gene matches: 10. Germline V gene data show CDR1 as SGHNT and CDR2 as YYREEE (reference sequence). CDR3 length equals 18 residues. CDR3 DNA sequence: TGTGCCAGCAGCTTGGCCCGGGGAGGGCAGGTCAGCACAGATACGCAGTATTTT. The encoded protein is CASSLARGGQVSTDTQYF. The full variable domain, its missing parts supplied by reference TRBV5-4 and TRBJ2-3, is ETGVTQSPTHLIKTRGQQVTLRCSSQSGHNTVSWYQQALGQGPQFIFQYYREEENGRGNFPPRFSGLQFPNYSSELNVNALELDDSALYLCASSLARGGQVSTDTQYFGPGTRLTVL.

The chain employs TRBV28 and TRBJ1-2; 7 nucleotides line up with TRBD1. Trimming took 6 bases from V and 4 from J; bases not matched to a gene: 5. This CDR3 contains 13 residues. The germline V gene has CDR1 MDHEN and CDR2 SYDVKM. CDR3 residues: CASRGTVTYGYTF. The CDR3 nucleotides are TGTGCCAGCAGAGGGACAGTGACCTATGGCTACACCTTC.

The V and J genes are TRBV30 and TRBJ2-2; D gene unclear. Trimming removed 3 bases at V and 7 bases at J, with 12 bases between. The CDR3 is made up of 13 amino acids. Per germline, CDR1 GTSNPN and CDR2 SVGIG (reference sequence). This CDR3 is CAWSVTDSGELFF. In nucleotides, the CDR3 is TGTGCCTGGAGCGTAACCGATAGCGGGGAGCTGTTTTTT.

This chain links TRBV9 with TRBJ2-7; TRBD2 might be the D (5 bases). The CDR3 contains 15 residues. Germline CDR1 and CDR2: SGDLS and YYNGEE. V was cut by 3 bases and J by 6 bases, with 19 bases left in between. CDR3 coding DNA: TGTGCCAGCAGCGCGGACCTACACCGAGGGTCCGAGCAGTACTTC. This encodes CASSADLHRGSEQYF.

This chain connects TRBV9 to TRBJ2-7; D unclear. Germline lookup yields CDR1 SGDLS and CDR2 YYNGEE. CDR3 length: 16 amino acids. Trimming pared 0 bases from V and 2 bases from J, leaving 15 bases between. This CDR3 reads CASSVEAVATTYEQYF. The DNA of the CDR3 is TGTGCCAGCAGCGTAGAGGCGGTCGCCACTACCTACGAGCAGTACTTC.

This chain links TRBV6-5 with TRBJ2-7; 7 positions match TRBD1. Looked up from germline, CDR1 is MNHEY and CDR2 is SVGAGI. This CDR3 comprises 12 residues. V lost 6 bases and J lost 6; bases outside the gene matches: 5. The CDR3 DNA reads TGTGCCAGCAGGGACGGGACAGTCGAGCAGTACTTC. It encodes CASRDGTVEQYF.

As DNA, the CDR3 is TGTGCCAGTAGTATCGGCGGGATCTCCTACGAGCAGTACTTC. This codes for CASSIGGISYEQYF. The genes are TRBV19 and TRBJ2-7; weak D call: TRBD2 (6 bases). The CDR3 runs 14 residues. The V end lost 3 bases, the J end lost 0 bases, and 9 bases lay between the germline ends. The V gene's germline CDR1 is LNHDA and CDR2 SQIVND (reference sequence).